These 28 T cell receptor beta chains came from one sample sequenced in a study of cytotoxic CD8 clonotypes in ibrutinib-treated CLL. Sequencing was performed with immunoSEQ multiplex PCR; in TCRdb, only in-frame clones are kept and a portion is missing. The sample has about 130,000 clones; 75% to 80% are singletons. The sequenced sample was PBMCs, obtained after 24 months of ibrutinib treatment. The receptors were gathered from a human donor with chronic lymphocytic leukemia.

V is TRBV6-6 and J is TRBJ2-7, with D unclear. The CDR3 length is 12 residues. V dropped 7 bases and J dropped 6 bases, with 13 bases sitting between them. CDR1 is MNHNY and CDR2 is SVGAGI in the germline V gene (reference sequence). For the CDR3, the DNA is TGTGCCAGCACCCACCCCATCGGCGAGCAGTACTTC. This sequence encodes CASTHPIGEQYF.

This sequence joins TRBV7-6 and TRBJ2-2; TRBD2 agrees at 7 bases. Trimming cost V 5 bases and J 2 bases; bases outside gene matches: 5. This CDR3 is built from 15 residues. Germline values: CDR1 SGHVS, CDR2 FNYEAQ. CDR3 region: CASSPLASNTGELFF. For the CDR3, the DNA is TGTGCCAGCAGCCCACTAGCGAGCAACACCGGGGAGCTGTTTTTT.

The J gene is TRBJ2-7, the V gene TRBV7-6; a possible D gene is TRBD2 (6 bases). Germline V lookup: CDR1 SGHVS, CDR2 FNYEAQ. Trimming stripped 0 bases from V and 7 bases from J, with 13 bases between. The CDR3 has 14 amino acids. CDR3 loop: CASSLAPTAGEQYF. The CDR3 region has the DNA TGTGCCAGCAGCTTAGCCCCGACGGCGGGGGAGCAGTACTTC.

The chain has TRBV18 and TRBJ2-1; no clear D gene. The CDR3 has 12 amino acids. V was trimmed by 3 bases and J by 12 bases, leaving 12 bases between them. The germline CDR1 and CDR2 sequences are KGHSH and LQKENI. This CDR3 reads CASSPIPGWQFF. In DNA form, the CDR3 reads TGTGCCAGCTCACCGATCCCTGGGTGGCAGTTCTTC. The variable domain in full, completed from reference TRBV18 and TRBJ2-1, reads NAGVMQNPRHLVRRRGQEARLRCSPMKGHSHVYWYRQLPEEGLKFMVYLQKENIIDESGMPKERFSAEFPKEGPSILRIQQVVRGDSAAYFCASSPIPGWQFFGPGTRLTVL.

The CDR3 region is CASRPTPDREETQYF. DNA of the CDR3: TGTGCCAGCAGACCTACCCCGGACAGGGAAGAGACCCAGTACTTC. The chain recombines TRBV27 with TRBJ2-5, with TRBD1 identical over 8 bases. The CDR3 is made up of 15 amino acids. The germline gives CDR1 MNHEY, CDR2 SMNVEV (reference sequence). The V and J ends lost 6 bases and 3 bases, in that order; junction bases with no gene match: 9.

This chain's CDR3 is CASSLAGTGGIQYF. The CDR3 coding sequence is TGCGCCAGCAGCTTGGCCGGGACTGGGGGCATTCAGTACTTC. This chain connects TRBV5-1 to TRBJ2-4; D might be TRBD2 (6 bases). The CDR3 is made up of 14 amino acids. Germline assignment: CDR1 SGHRS and CDR2 YFSETQ. The V and J ends lost 0 bases and 9 bases respectively, with 13 bases between them.

This chain links TRBV2 with TRBJ2-7, with D uncertain. Germline assignment: CDR1 SNHLY and CDR2 FYNNEI. This CDR3 has 11 amino acids. Trimming took off 2 bases at V and 10 bases at J, with 9 bases between the two ends. The CDR3 region has the DNA TGTGCCAGCAGTGAAATGCCCCAACAGTACTTC. Its protein product is CASSEMPQQYF.

In its sample, this clone was seen once. V gene TRBV28 combines with J gene TRBJ1-1, with unresolved D. Trimming removed 4 bases at V and 11 bases at J, with 14 bases between. Germline CDR1 is MDHEN and CDR2 is SYDVKM. The CDR3 has 12 residues. CDR3 DNA sequence: TGTGCCAGCAGTTACGACCCGGGCGCGGCTTTCTTT. The encoded protein is CASSYDPGAAFF.

The chain employs TRBV4-3 and TRBJ1-2, with D tentatively TRBD1 (5 bases). This CDR3 is 17 amino acids long. Germline V CDR1 and CDR2: LGHNA, YSLEER. V gave up 4 bases and J gave up 3 bases, with 21 bases separating them. The CDR3, as DNA: TGCGCCAGCAGCCCAGGGCGGGGTTGGAACGTCGACTATGGCTACACCTTC. It encodes CASSPGRGWNVDYGYTF.

The J gene is TRBJ1-4, the V gene TRBV4-3; TRBD1 aligns across 9 bases. This CDR3 region has 15 residues. CDR1 and CDR2 from the germline V gene are LGHNA and YSLEER. With V trimmed by 4 bases and J by 5 bases, 5 bases remained unmatched. CDR3 in DNA: TGCGCCAGCAGCCGAGGAGGGACAGGGAATGAAAAACTGTTTTTT. Its protein product is CASSRGGTGNEKLFF.

The rearrangement joins TRBV7-9 to TRBJ1-2, with D maybe TRBD1 (5 bases). The CDR3 spans 17 residues. Deletions cut 5 bases from V and 4 bases from J, with 23 bases between. Per the germline V gene, CDR1 is SEHNR and CDR2 is FQNEAQ (reference sequence). CDR3 DNA sequence: TGTGCCAGCAGCGCCGGGACCACCCAGTCTGAGCTCTATGGCTACACCTTC. The encoded protein is CASSAGTTQSELYGYTF.

The CDR3 nucleotides read TGCGCCAGCAGCTTCGGCGGTACTAGCACAGATACGCAGTATTTT. Residues: CASSFGGTSTDTQYF. The rearrangement joins TRBV5-1 to TRBJ2-3; D is uncertain. V was trimmed by 2 bases and J by 0 bases, leaving 10 bases between them. The CDR3 covers 15 residues. CDR1 SGHRS and CDR2 YFSETQ come from the germline V gene. Full variable domain (missing parts from reference TRBV5-1 and TRBJ2-3): KAGVTQTPRYLIKTRGQQVTLSCSPISGHRSVSWYQQTPGQGLQFLFEYFSETQRNKGNFPGRFSGRQFSNSRSEMNVSTLELGDSALYLCASSFGGTSTDTQYFGPGTRLTVL.

DNA of the CDR3: TGTGCCATCAGTGACGTGGGTGGGCAGCTACGGGGGTATGGCTACACCTTC. Translating gives CAISDVGGQLRGYGYTF. V is TRBV10-3 and J is TRBJ1-2; maybe TRBD1 (5 bases). The germline gives CDR1 ENHRY, CDR2 SYGVKD. The CDR3 covers 17 residues. V dropped 3 bases and J dropped 5 bases, with 22 bases sitting between them.

The chain has TRBV18 and TRBJ2-3; D may be TRBD1 or TRBD2 (5 bases each). V was pared by 6 bases and J by 6 bases, with 13 bases between. CDR3 length: 13 amino acids. Germline CDR1 is KGHSH and CDR2 is LQKENI. The CDR3 loop reads CASSRDHGDTQYF. Here the CDR3 DNA reads TGTGCCAGCTCGAGGGACCACGGGGATACGCAGTATTTT.

This chain joins TRBV18 and TRBJ2-4; D may be TRBD1 (5 bases). CDR1 KGHSH and CDR2 LQKENI come from the germline V gene. The V end was cut by 4 bases, the J end by 1 base, with 5 bases between. CDR3 length equals 13 residues. The CDR3 nucleotides read TGTGCCAGCTCACAGGGGGCCAAAAACATTCAGTACTTC. This gives the protein CASSQGAKNIQYF.

J is TRBJ2-2 and V is TRBV6-4; 7 bases are shared with TRBD1. Trimming cost V 6 bases and J 4 bases; bases outside gene matches: 11. Per the germline V gene, CDR1 is MRHNA and CDR2 is SNTAGT. There are 16 residues in the CDR3. The CDR3 region has the DNA TGTGCCAGCAGCGCCGCAGGGGGACGCGGCACCGGGGAGCTGTTTTTT. Protein sequence: CASSAAGGRGTGELFF.

The rearrangement joins TRBV11-2 to TRBJ2-4; D is possibly TRBD1 or TRBD2 (5 bases each). With 4 bases removed from V and 6 bases from J, the gap between germline ends came to 16 bases. CDR3 length: 15 amino acids. Germline CDR1 and CDR2: SGHAT and FQNNGV. The CDR3 DNA reads TGTGCCAGCAGCTCGGACCCCGGGGCCCGAAACATTCAGTACTTC. Its protein product is CASSSDPGARNIQYF.

This clone was recorded once. The chain uses TRBV10-3 and TRBJ2-3, with D perhaps matching TRBD2 (7 bases). Trimming removed 8 bases from V and 0 bases from J, with 9 bases in between. The CDR3 has 13 residues. Germline V gives CDR1 ENHRY, CDR2 SYGVKD. The CDR3 nucleotides are TGTGCCATCGGGGGGGGCAGCACAGATACGCAGTATTTT. Amino acid sequence: CAIGGGSTDTQYF.

The chain recombines TRBV10-3 with TRBJ2-7; the D gene could be TRBD1 or TRBD2 (5 bases each). The CDR3 is made up of 13 amino acids. V was pared by 10 bases and J by 2 bases, with 15 bases between. CDR1 and CDR2 (germline): ENHRY, SYGVKD. The CDR3 sequence is CATEGTTPYEQYF. For the CDR3, the DNA is TGTGCCACCGAAGGGACCACCCCCTACGAGCAGTACTTC.

This clone was picked up one time. This may come from a read error, since a much larger clone is one base off. The V and J genes are TRBV7-2 and TRBJ2-7; D gene uncertain. V was clipped by 5 bases and J by 0 bases, with 5 bases between them. The germline V gene has CDR1 SGHTA and CDR2 FQGNSA. The CDR3 extends over 12 amino acids. CDR3 in DNA: TGTGCCAGCAGCCAACCCTCCTACGAGCAGTACTTC. Protein product: CASSQPSYEQYF.

This chain uses TRBV7-3 with TRBJ2-3, with 9 bases lining up with TRBD2. Germline V lookup: CDR1 SGHTA, CDR2 FQGTGA. The CDR3 is made up of 16 amino acids. The V gene end was trimmed by 2 bases and the J gene end by 2 bases; junction bases not matched to a gene: 5. DNA for the CDR3: TGTGCCAGCAGCTTATGGGGACTAGCCTCCACAGATACGCAGTATTTT. Amino acid sequence: CASSLWGLASTDTQYF. Full variable domain (missing parts from reference TRBV7-3 and TRBJ2-3): GAGVSQTPSNKVTEKGKYVELRCDPISGHTALYWYRQSLGQGPEFLIYFQGTGAADDSGLPNDRFFAVRPEGSVSTLKIQRTERGDSAVYLCASSLWGLASTDTQYFGPGTRLTVL.

The gene calls are TRBV5-4 and TRBJ1-2; possibly TRBD1 for D (6 bases). Trimming shortened V by 4 bases and J by 5 bases, and 12 bases separated the two germline ends. The CDR3 totals 13 residues. Germline V gene sequence: CDR1 SGHNT, CDR2 YYREEE (reference sequence). The CDR3, as DNA: TGTGCCAGCAGCCCTGGACAGTCGTATGGCTACACCTTC. Protein sequence: CASSPGQSYGYTF.

The chain has TRBV2 and TRBJ1-1; D is possibly TRBD1 (5 bases). V lost 4 bases to trimming and J lost 3 bases, with 15 bases between them. Germline CDR1 and CDR2: SNHLY and FYNNEI. The CDR3 contains 15 residues. Written as DNA, the CDR3 is TGTGCCAGCAGTGTGGGCCACCCGGGGGACACTGAAGCTTTCTTT. Its protein is CASSVGHPGDTEAFF.

The chain links TRBV6-4 to TRBJ1-1; the match to TRBD1 covers 8 bases. Trimming took 4 bases from V and 4 from J; bases not matched to a gene: 5. The germline CDR1 and CDR2 sequences are MRHNA and SNTAGT. The CDR3 sequence is 14 residues long. CDR3 protein: CASSARGRATEAFF. The CDR3 DNA is TGTGCCAGCAGTGCCAGGGGGCGCGCCACTGAAGCTTTCTTT.

The V gene is TRBV28, the J gene TRBJ1-2; the match to TRBD1 covers 10 bases. The CDR3 is 14 residues long. V dropped 8 bases and J dropped 2; count of bases not matched to a gene: 5. Germline CDR1 reads MDHEN; CDR2 reads SYDVKM. The CDR3 nucleotides are TGTGCCAGCCGACAGGGGGCGGTAAACTATGGCTACACCTTC. It specifies CASRQGAVNYGYTF.

The chain employs TRBV10-2 and TRBJ1-1; TRBD1 might be the D (5 bases). The CDR3 spans 13 residues. V lost 6 bases and J 4 bases, leaving 12 bases between the germline ends. In germline, CDR1 is WSHSY, CDR2 SAAADI. Written as DNA, the CDR3 is TGCGCCAGCAGCGGGGTCGGGGGCACTGAAGCTTTCTTT. As protein: CASSGVGGTEAFF.

The chain uses TRBV19 and TRBJ2-3; 9 bases agree with TRBD1. Germline CDR1 reads LNHDA; CDR2 reads SQIVND (reference sequence). J gave up 4 bases and V 5 bases, and 4 bases lay outside the gene matches. This CDR3 is 14 amino acids long. CDR3 region: CASSGDREADTQYF. The CDR3 DNA is TGTGCCAGTAGTGGGGACAGGGAAGCAGATACGCAGTATTTT.

This rearrangement joins TRBV6-5 to TRBJ1-5, with TRBD1 as a possible D gene (5 bases). Germline V gene lookup returns CDR1 MNHEY and CDR2 SVGAGI. Trimming cost V 0 bases and J 7 bases, with 10 bases left between them. The CDR3 contains 14 residues. The CDR3, as DNA: TGTGCCAGCAGTTACTCCCAGGGAGGCCAGCCCCAGCATTTT. Its protein is CASSYSQGGQPQHF.